Detailed here is one TCR beta chain. The target antigen is unknown. During colonoscopy, one to two rectal pinch biopsies were collected. Clones were sequenced by immunoSEQ multiplex PCR, and TCRdb holds only the in-frame ones, with some missing. The sample holds around 12,000 clones; roughly three quarters are singletons and the top ten take over 3.5%. The data originate from a study of pediatric ulcerative colitis. Overall study findings and caveats: Ulcerative colitis patients shared more blood-rectal clones than controls. Total lymphocyte DNA, not sorted subsets, was the template. Two rectal clonotypes were found only in ulcerative colitis patients, all of them. Blood-derived T cells may be present in rectal pinch biopsies.

Germline CDR1 and CDR2: MGHRA and YSYEKL. This CDR3 has 18 residues. V was clipped by 0 bases and J by 2 bases; unmatched bases: 11. The chain links TRBV4-1 to TRBJ2-3; 7 nucleotides agree with TRBD2. This sequence was found in a boy younger than 18 who was a control in a study of pediatric ulcerative colitis. The sample comprised gut tissue. CDR3 nucleotide sequence: TGCGCCAGCAGCCAAGATGACCCTGGGCGGGAGCCCACAGATACGCAGTATTTT. Translation: CASSQDDPGREPTDTQYF.